This entry lists 29 T cell receptor beta chains sequenced from one sample in a study of molecular identifiers for immune sequencing clone quantification. TCRdb re-called the PCR reads through MiXCR, storing one row per CDR3 protein. The sample gives about 640,000 distinct CDR3 sequences, roughly 21% of which show up once; under 0.95% is in the top ten. The material sequenced was naive CD8+ T cells from blood, with Jurkat cell RNA spiked in. Specified subset: FACS-sorted CD8+CD4-CCR7+CD45RA+ naive T cells. The receptors stem from a human donor in good health. Some libraries in this study had Jurkat cell RNA spiked in.

The rearrangement links TRBV27 to TRBJ2-3; D remains ambiguous. The CDR3 loop spans 17 amino acids. Per germline, CDR1 MNHEY and CDR2 SMNVEV (reference sequence). The V end lost 2 bases, the J end lost 2 bases, and 17 bases lay between the germline ends. This CDR3 is CASSLPFRGVPTDTQYF. DNA for the CDR3: TGTGCCAGCAGTTTACCATTTCGCGGCGTTCCCACAGATACGCAGTATTTT.

The chain has TRBV4-1 and TRBJ2-6, with D perhaps assigned TRBD1 or TRBD2 (5 bases each). Trimming shortened V by 5 bases and J by 0 bases, and 11 bases separated the two germline ends. The germline gives CDR1 MGHRA, CDR2 YSYEKL. The CDR3 length is 16 residues. In DNA, the CDR3 is TGCGCCAGCAGCGGGGGAAGGTCCTCTGGGGCCAACGTCCTGACTTTC. It yields the protein CASSGGRSSGANVLTF.

This clonotype was observed many times. The chain is built from TRBV18 and TRBJ2-3; D unclear. Germline-derived CDR1 and CDR2 are KGHSH and LQKENI. The CDR3 covers 15 residues. V was shortened by 2 bases and J by 5 bases, with 14 bases between the two germline ends. The CDR3 is CASSPGVNLKDTQYF. As DNA, the CDR3 is TGTGCCAGCTCACCAGGGGTAAATTTAAAAGATACGCAGTATTTT.

This clonotype has a count of ten or more. This chain connects TRBV6-5 to TRBJ1-3; TRBD1 matches 10 bases. V was clipped by 8 bases and J by 3 bases; unmatched bases: 4. Germline V gives CDR1 MNHEY, CDR2 SVGAGI. The CDR3 spans 14 residues. CDR3 amino acids: CASGGTGVGNTIYF. The CDR3 nucleotides read TGTGCCAGCGGAGGGACAGGGGTTGGAAACACCATATATTTT.

This clonotype showed up many times. V usage is TRBV28 and J usage is TRBJ2-7; maybe TRBD2 (5 bases). This CDR3 has 15 residues. Trimming cost V 6 bases and J 0 bases, with 15 bases left between them. Germline-derived CDR1 and CDR2 are MDHEN and SYDVKM. The CDR3 coding sequence is TGTGCCAGCAGGGCCACGGGGTCGAGCTCCTACGAGCAGTACTTC. This codes for CASRATGSSSYEQYF.

This clonotype was seen repeatedly, ten times or more. This chain connects TRBV6-6 to TRBJ2-7; D perhaps matches TRBD1 (5 bases). The CDR3 spans 14 residues. V was trimmed by 0 bases and J by 2 bases, leaving 8 bases between them. Germline-derived CDR1 and CDR2 are MNHNY and SVGAGI (reference sequence). The CDR3 loop reads CASSYSVRAYEQYF. CDR3 in DNA: TGTGCCAGCAGTTACTCGGTCAGGGCCTACGAGCAGTACTTC.

This clonotype was recorded only once. Germline and junction disagree at one end, which may indicate a read error. The V gene is TRBV28, the J gene TRBJ2-3; TRBD2 aligns across 16 bases. The germline V gene has CDR1 MDHEN and CDR2 SYDVKM. The CDR3 loop spans 23 amino acids. Here the CDR3 reads CAGSFPKGTSGRAGVVGTDTQYF. The CDR3 DNA is TGTGCCGGCAGTTTCCCCAAAGGGACTAGCGGGAGGGCCGGGGTTGTCGGAACAGATACGCAGTATTTT.

As to this clonotype: This may be a read error: a much more frequent sequence differs by one nucleotide. No conserved phenylalanine or tryptophan ends this CDR3, so it is likely a read error. The chain couples TRBV30 to TRBJ2-7; the match to TRBD1 covers 7 bases. CDR3 size: 11 residues. Trimming cost V 2 bases and J 6 bases; bases outside gene matches: 1. Per the germline V gene, CDR1 is GTSNPN and CDR2 is SVGIG (reference sequence). In DNA, the CDR3 is TGTGCCTGGAGTACAGGGGCCGAGCAGTACTCC. It is translated as CAWSTGAEQYS.

The chain uses TRBV12-3 or TRBV12-4 and TRBJ2-5; 9 nucleotides line up with TRBD1. V lost 6 bases, J lost 5 bases, and 10 bases stayed unmatched. This CDR3 comprises 15 residues. CDR3 sequence reads: CASSRDREEGETQYF. Written as DNA, the CDR3 is TGTGCCAGCAGCAGGGACAGGGAAGAGGGGGAGACCCAGTACTTC.

This clonotype was counted ten times or more. This chain uses TRBV9 with TRBJ2-2, with D maybe TRBD1 (5 bases). The ends were cut back, 3 bases at V and 0 bases at J, with 12 bases in the middle. Looked up from germline, CDR1 is SGDLS and CDR2 is YYNGEE. This CDR3 is built from 16 residues. The CDR3 DNA follows: TGTGCCAGCAGCGAGGCAGGGTTCGCGAACACCGGGGAGCTGTTTTTT. Its translation is CASSEAGFANTGELFF.

About this clonotype: Compared with germline, one end of the junction differs, possibly owing to a read error. This chain uses TRBV12-3 or TRBV12-4 with TRBJ2-7, with D hard to call. The CDR3 consists of 14 residues. DNA of the CDR3: TGTGCCGGCAGTTTTGCCAGGAGCCCCAACGAGCAGTACTTC. This gives the protein CAGSFARSPNEQYF.

In its sample, this clonotype was seen many times. The chain has TRBV27 and TRBJ2-7; possibly TRBD1 for D (6 bases). This CDR3 is built from 13 residues. Looked up from germline, CDR1 is MNHEY and CDR2 is SMNVEV (reference sequence). Trimming took off 5 bases at V and 7 bases at J, with 15 bases between the two ends. CDR3 sequence (DNA): TGTGCCAGCAGTGCCACAGGGTTTGAAGAGCAGTACTTC. Amino acid sequence: CASSATGFEEQYF.

This clonotype was seen a handful of times. This chain links TRBV9 with TRBJ2-7; D gene unclear. The CDR3 has 14 amino acids. From germline, CDR1 is SGDLS and CDR2 YYNGEE. The V end lost 0 bases, the J end lost 2 bases, and 9 bases lay between the germline ends. The CDR3 spells CASSVGDGAYEQYF. Here the CDR3 DNA reads TGTGCCAGCAGCGTAGGGGATGGCGCCTACGAGCAGTACTTC.

The chain uses TRBV30 and TRBJ1-2; D is ambiguous. CDR3 length equals 16 residues. The V gene lost 3 bases and the J gene lost 4 bases, with 21 bases spanning the gap. Germline V gene data show CDR1 as GTSNPN and CDR2 as SVGIG (reference sequence). CDR3: CAWSGLPQANSYGYTF. CDR3 sequence (DNA): TGTGCCTGGAGCGGTCTGCCTCAGGCAAATAGCTATGGCTACACCTTC.

This clonotype came up many times. V is TRBV30 and J is TRBJ2-3; D is uncertain. V was cut by 4 bases and J by 0 bases, with 17 bases left in between. CDR3 length: 16 residues. CDR1 and CDR2 (germline): GTSNPN, SVGIG (reference sequence). In nucleotides, the CDR3 is TGTGCCTGGACTGTTCCCAATAGGAAAAGCACAGATACGCAGTATTTT. The encoded protein is CAWTVPNRKSTDTQYF.

The chain uses TRBV5-6 and TRBJ1-1, with no clear D. The germline V gene has CDR1 SGHDT and CDR2 YYEEEE. V was pared by 0 bases and J by 8 bases, with 8 bases between. There are 12 residues in the CDR3. In DNA, the CDR3 is TGTGCCAGCAGCTTGGAAACTCTGGAAGCTTTCTTT. As protein: CASSLETLEAFF.

This clonotype was seen ten or more times. The chain recombines TRBV10-3 with TRBJ2-7; the D is unclear. Trimming took off 4 bases at V and 1 base at J, with 5 bases between the two ends. Germline CDR1 ENHRY, CDR2 SYGVKD. The CDR3 extends over 12 amino acids. The chain's CDR3 is CAISVGSYEQYF. The DNA of the CDR3 is TGTGCCATCAGTGTCGGGTCCTACGAGCAGTACTTC.

This clonotype appeared many times. V gene TRBV20-1 combines with J gene TRBJ2-3; D gene ambiguous. Germline values: CDR1 DFQATT, CDR2 SNEGSKA (reference sequence). With 3 bases removed from V and 4 bases from J, the gap between germline ends came to 17 bases. This CDR3 is 15 amino acids long. The CDR3 here is CSASSAEGPPDTQYF. Written as DNA, the CDR3 is TGCAGTGCTAGTTCAGCAGAAGGTCCCCCAGATACGCAGTATTTT.

J is TRBJ2-7 and V is TRBV19, with D maybe TRBD1 (6 bases). This CDR3 has 16 residues. Germline CDR1 is LNHDA and CDR2 is SQIVND (reference sequence). Trimming shortened V by 3 bases and J by 5 bases, and 20 bases separated the two germline ends. CDR3 nucleotides: TGTGCCAGTAGTATCCGAAACAGGGCCTCTGGGGACGAGCAGTACTTC. Amino acids: CASSIRNRASGDEQYF.

As DNA, the CDR3 is TGTGCCACGGTGGGGTTGTCCTACGAGCAGTACTTC. It is translated as CATVGLSYEQYF. V gene TRBV6-2 or TRBV6-3 combines with J gene TRBJ2-7; D not certain. The ends were cut back, 10 bases at V and 1 base at J, with 11 bases in the middle. CDR3 length: 12 residues. Germline loops: CDR1 MNHEY, CDR2 SVGEGT.

This clonotype was seen ten or more times. This sequence joins TRBV4-3 and TRBJ2-7, with D maybe TRBD1 (7 bases). The V and J ends lost 1 base and 7 bases respectively, with 14 bases between them. CDR1 is LGHNA, CDR2 YSLEER, per germline. This CDR3 has 14 residues. The CDR3 DNA sequence: TGCGCCAGCAGCCAAGCCCGTCAGGGGGGAGAGCAGTACTTC. Its protein product is CASSQARQGGEQYF.

This clonotype was observed at least ten times. The V gene is TRBV6-2 or TRBV6-3, the J gene TRBJ1-5; D is unresolved. Germline V lookup: CDR1 MNHEY, CDR2 SVGEGT. V was cut by 4 bases and J by 0 bases, with 7 bases left in between. The CDR3 has 14 amino acids. The CDR3 coding sequence is TGTGCCAGCAGTTGGGGTAATAGCAATCAGCCCCAGCATTTT. Its translation: CASSWGNSNQPQHF.

This clonotype was seen many times. The chain carries TRBV29-1 and TRBJ1-5; D gene ambiguous. The V end was cut by 6 bases, the J end by 3 bases, with 12 bases between. The CDR3 is made up of 13 amino acids. The germline gives CDR1 SQVTM, CDR2 ANQGSEA. CDR3 coding DNA: TGCAGCGTACCCACGGGAGCCAATCAGCCCCAGCATTTT. It codes for CSVPTGANQPQHF.

This clonotype was counted at least ten times. This chain links TRBV7-6 with TRBJ1-5, with D tentatively TRBD1 (5 bases). Between the trimmed V and J ends, which lost 0 bases and 2 bases, there was a span of 11 bases. Germline loops: CDR1 SGHVS, CDR2 FNYEAQ. The CDR3 consists of 16 residues. CDR3 amino acids: CASSLAAQGGNQPQHF. As DNA, the CDR3 is TGTGCCAGCAGCTTAGCGGCCCAGGGAGGCAATCAGCCCCAGCATTTT.

As for this clonotype: This may come from a read error, since a much larger clone is one base off. Since no conserved phenylalanine or tryptophan closes the CDR3, a read error is the likely cause. The V and J genes are TRBV29-1 and TRBJ1-2; D might be TRBD1 (6 bases). The V gene's germline CDR1 is SQVTM and CDR2 ANQGSEA. V was pared by 6 bases and J by 2 bases, with 13 bases between. CDR3 length equals 13 residues. CDR3: CSVGTPKNYGYTL. CDR3 in DNA: TGCAGCGTCGGGACACCCAAAAACTATGGCTACACCCTC.

This clonotype was seen only a few times. This chain joins TRBV7-9 and TRBJ2-3, with a possible D match to TRBD1 (6 bases). CDR1 and CDR2 (germline): SEHNR, FQNEAQ (reference sequence). Trimming took off 4 bases at V and 8 bases at J, with 19 bases between the two ends. CDR3 length: 15 residues. The DNA of the CDR3 is TGTGCCAGCAGCTCCGTTTTAGGGGGAGAAGGTACGCAGTATTTT. Protein: CASSSVLGGEGTQYF. Together with reference TRBV7-9 and TRBJ2-3, the CDR3 gives the full variable domain: DTGVSQNPRHKITKRGQNVTFRCDPISEHNRLYWYRQTLGQGPEFLTYFQNEAQLEKSRLLSDRFSAERPKGSFSTLEIQRTEQGDSAMYLCASSSVLGGEGTQYFGPGTRLTVL.

The chain couples TRBV27 to TRBJ2-1; a possible D gene is TRBD1 (5 bases). V lost 6 bases, J lost 4 bases, and 22 bases lay in between. The CDR3 is 17 amino acids. The V gene's germline CDR1 is MNHEY and CDR2 SMNVEV (reference sequence). The DNA for the CDR3 is TGTGCCAGCAGCCCCCTGAAACAGGCCCCTAGTTACAATGAGCAGTTCTTC. This gives the protein CASSPLKQAPSYNEQFF.

This clonotype has a count of ten or more. V is TRBV29-1 and J is TRBJ2-2; D is possibly TRBD2 (5 bases). Germline values: CDR1 SQVTM, CDR2 ANQGSEA. V was trimmed by 2 bases and J by 4 bases, leaving 8 bases between them. This CDR3 has 13 amino acids. CDR3 region: CSVESGVTGELFF. As DNA, the CDR3 is TGCAGCGTTGAATCCGGGGTCACCGGGGAGCTGTTTTTT.

Of note for this clonotype: A much larger clone is a single base away; this may be a read error. Because the CDR3 is missing its conserved closing phenylalanine or tryptophan, this is likely a read error. The chain carries TRBV13 and TRBJ2-5; D is uncertain. This CDR3 spans 14 amino acids. Trimming stripped 1 base from V and 1 base from J, with 7 bases between. CDR1 and CDR2 (germline): PRHDT, FYEKMQ (reference sequence). This chain's CDR3 is CASSLEAGQETQYL. For the CDR3, the DNA is TGTGCCAGCAGCTTAGAGGCAGGCCAAGAGACCCAGTACCTC.